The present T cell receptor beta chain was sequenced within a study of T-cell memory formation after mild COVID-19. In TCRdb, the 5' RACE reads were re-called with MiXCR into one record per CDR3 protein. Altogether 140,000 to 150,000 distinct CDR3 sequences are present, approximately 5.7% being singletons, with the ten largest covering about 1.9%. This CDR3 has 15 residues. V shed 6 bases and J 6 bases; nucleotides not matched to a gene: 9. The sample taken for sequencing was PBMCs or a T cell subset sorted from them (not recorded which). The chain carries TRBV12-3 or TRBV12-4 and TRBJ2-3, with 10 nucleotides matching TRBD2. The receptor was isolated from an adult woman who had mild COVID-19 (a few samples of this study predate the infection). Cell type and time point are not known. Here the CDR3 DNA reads TGTGCCAGCAGCCACGCTAGCGGGGGCCGGGATACGCAGTATTTT. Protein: CASSHASGGRDTQYF.